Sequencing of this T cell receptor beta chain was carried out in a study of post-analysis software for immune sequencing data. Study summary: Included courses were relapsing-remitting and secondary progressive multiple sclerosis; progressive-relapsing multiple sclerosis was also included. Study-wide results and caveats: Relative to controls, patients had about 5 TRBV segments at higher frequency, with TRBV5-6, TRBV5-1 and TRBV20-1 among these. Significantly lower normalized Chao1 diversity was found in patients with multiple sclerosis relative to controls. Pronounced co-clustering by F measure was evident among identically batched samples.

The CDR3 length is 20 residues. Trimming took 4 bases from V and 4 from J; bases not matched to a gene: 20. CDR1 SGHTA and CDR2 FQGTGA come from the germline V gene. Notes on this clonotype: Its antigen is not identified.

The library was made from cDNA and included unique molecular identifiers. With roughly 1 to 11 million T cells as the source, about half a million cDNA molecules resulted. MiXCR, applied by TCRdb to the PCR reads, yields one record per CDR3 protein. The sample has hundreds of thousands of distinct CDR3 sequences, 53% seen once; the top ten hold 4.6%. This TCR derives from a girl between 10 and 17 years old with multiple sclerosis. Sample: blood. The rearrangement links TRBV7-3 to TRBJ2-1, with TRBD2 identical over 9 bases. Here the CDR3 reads CASSSIGTSPYNAYYNEQFF. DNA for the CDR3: TGTGCCAGCAGCTCCATCGGGACTAGCCCCTATAACGCCTATTACAATGAGCAGTTCTTC.